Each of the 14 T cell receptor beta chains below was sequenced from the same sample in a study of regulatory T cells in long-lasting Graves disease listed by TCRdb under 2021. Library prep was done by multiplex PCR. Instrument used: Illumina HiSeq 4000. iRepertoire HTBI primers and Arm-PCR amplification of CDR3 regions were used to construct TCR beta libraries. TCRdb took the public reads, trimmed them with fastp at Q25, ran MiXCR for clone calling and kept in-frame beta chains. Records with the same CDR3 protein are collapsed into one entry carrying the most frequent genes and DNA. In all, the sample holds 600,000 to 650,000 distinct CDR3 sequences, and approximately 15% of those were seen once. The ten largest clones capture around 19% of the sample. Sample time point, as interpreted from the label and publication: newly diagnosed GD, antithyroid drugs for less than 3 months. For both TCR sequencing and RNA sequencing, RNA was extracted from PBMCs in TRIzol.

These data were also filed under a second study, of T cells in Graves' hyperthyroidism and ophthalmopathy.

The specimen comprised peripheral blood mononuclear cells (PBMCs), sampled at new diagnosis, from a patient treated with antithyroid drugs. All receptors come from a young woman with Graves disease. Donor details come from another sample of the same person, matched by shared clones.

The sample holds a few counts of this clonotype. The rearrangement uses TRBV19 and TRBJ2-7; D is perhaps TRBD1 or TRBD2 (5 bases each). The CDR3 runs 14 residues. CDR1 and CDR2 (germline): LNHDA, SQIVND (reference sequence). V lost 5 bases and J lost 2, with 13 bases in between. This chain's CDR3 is CASSGTLTTYEQYF. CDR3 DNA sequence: TGTGCCAGTAGTGGGACCCTAACAACCTACGAGCAGTACTTC.

Written as DNA, the CDR3 is TGTGCCAGCAGCTTGAGGACTAGCGGGGGGGGCACAGATACGCAGTATTTT. Protein: CASSLRTSGGGTDTQYF. The rearrangement uses TRBV7-8 and TRBJ2-3; 15 bases align to TRBD2. The V segment lost 3 bases and the J segment 1 base; nucleotides outside the gene matches: 2. The CDR3 has 17 residues. Germline lookup yields CDR1 SGHVS and CDR2 FQNEAQ.

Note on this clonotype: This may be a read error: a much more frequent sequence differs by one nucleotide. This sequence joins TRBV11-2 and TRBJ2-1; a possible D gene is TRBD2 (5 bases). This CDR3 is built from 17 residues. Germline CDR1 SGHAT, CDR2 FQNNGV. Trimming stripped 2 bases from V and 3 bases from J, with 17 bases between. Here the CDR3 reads CASSLKLGGQVYNEQFF. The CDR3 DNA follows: TGTGCCAGCAGCTTAAAGTTGGGCGGGCAAGTCTACAATGAGCAGTTCTTC. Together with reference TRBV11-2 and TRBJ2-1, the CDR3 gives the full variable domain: EAGVAQSPRYKIIEKRQSVAFWCNPISGHATLYWYQQILGQGPKLLIQFQNNGVVDDSQLPKDRFSAERLKGVDSTLKIQPAKLEDSAVYLCASSLKLGGQVYNEQFFGPGTRLTVL.

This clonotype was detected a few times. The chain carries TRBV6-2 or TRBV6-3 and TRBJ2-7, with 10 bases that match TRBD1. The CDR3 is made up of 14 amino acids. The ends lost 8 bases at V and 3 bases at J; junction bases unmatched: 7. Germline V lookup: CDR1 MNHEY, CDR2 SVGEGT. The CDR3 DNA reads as TGTGCCAGCTGGAGAGGGACAGGGGTCTACGAGCAGTACTTC. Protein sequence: CASWRGTGVYEQYF.

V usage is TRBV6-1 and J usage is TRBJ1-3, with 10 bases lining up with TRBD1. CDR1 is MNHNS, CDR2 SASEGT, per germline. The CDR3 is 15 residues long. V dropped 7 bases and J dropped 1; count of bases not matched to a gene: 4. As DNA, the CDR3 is TGTGCCAGCAACAGACAGGGGGCATCTGGAAACACCATATATTTT. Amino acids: CASNRQGASGNTIYF.

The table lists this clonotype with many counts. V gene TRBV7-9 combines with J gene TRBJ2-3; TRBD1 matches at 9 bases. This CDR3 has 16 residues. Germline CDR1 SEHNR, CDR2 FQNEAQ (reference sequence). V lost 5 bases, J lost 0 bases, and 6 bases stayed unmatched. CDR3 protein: CASSSGQGTSTDTQYF. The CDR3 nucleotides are TGTGCCAGCAGCAGCGGACAGGGGACTAGCACAGATACGCAGTATTTT.

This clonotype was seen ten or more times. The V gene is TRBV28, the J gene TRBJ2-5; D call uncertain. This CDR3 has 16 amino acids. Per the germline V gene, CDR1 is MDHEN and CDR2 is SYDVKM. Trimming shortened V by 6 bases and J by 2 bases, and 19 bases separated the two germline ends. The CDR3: CASRPEHSKVQETQYF. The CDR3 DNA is TGTGCCAGCAGGCCCGAGCACTCGAAGGTACAAGAGACCCAGTACTTC.

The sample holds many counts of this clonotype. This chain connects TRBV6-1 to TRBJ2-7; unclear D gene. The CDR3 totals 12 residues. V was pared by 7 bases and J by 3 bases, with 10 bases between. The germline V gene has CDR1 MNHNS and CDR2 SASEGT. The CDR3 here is CASTGLNYEQYF. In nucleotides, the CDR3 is TGTGCCAGCACCGGGCTAAACTACGAGCAGTACTTC.

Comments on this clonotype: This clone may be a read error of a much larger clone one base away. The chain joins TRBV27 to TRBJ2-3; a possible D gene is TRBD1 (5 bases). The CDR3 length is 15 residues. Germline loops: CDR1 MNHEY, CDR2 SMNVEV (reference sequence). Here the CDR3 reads CASSLGARSTGTQYF. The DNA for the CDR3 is TGTGCCAGCAGTTTAGGTGCGAGAAGCACAGGTACGCAGTATTTT.

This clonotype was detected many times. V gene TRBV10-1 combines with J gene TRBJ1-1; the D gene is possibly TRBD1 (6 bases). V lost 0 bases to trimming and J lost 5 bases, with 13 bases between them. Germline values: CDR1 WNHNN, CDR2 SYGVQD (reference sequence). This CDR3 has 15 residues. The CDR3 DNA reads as TGCGCCAGCAGTGAGTCGATTCGGCAGGGGACTGAAGCTTTCTTT. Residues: CASSESIRQGTEAFF.

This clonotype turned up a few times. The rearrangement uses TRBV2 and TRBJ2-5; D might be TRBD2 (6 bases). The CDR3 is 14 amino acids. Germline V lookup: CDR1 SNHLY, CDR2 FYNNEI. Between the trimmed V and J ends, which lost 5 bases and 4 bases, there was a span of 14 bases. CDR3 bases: TGTGCCAGCAGTTCCCCGGGGGTGGGAGAGACCCAGTACTTC. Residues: CASSSPGVGETQYF.

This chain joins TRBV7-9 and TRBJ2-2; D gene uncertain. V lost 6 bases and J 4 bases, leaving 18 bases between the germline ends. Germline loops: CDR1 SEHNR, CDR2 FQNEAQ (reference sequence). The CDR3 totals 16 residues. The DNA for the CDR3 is TGTGCCAGCAGGTCAAAATCGTTCGCAGGCACCGGGGAGCTGTTTTTT. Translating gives CASRSKSFAGTGELFF.

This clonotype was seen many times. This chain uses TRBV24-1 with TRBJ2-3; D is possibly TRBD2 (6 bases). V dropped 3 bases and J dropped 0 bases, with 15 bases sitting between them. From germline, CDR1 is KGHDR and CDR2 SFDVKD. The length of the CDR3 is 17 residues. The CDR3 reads CATSDLSGRASTDTQYF. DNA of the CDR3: TGTGCCACCAGTGATCTCAGCGGGCGGGCTAGCACAGATACGCAGTATTTT.

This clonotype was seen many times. The CDR3 coding sequence is TGTGCCAGCAGCCCCAGCTCCTACAATGAGCAGTTCTTC. It specifies CASSPSSYNEQFF. The chain carries TRBV11-2 and TRBJ2-1, with no clear D. There are 13 residues in the CDR3. Per the germline V gene, CDR1 is SGHAT and CDR2 is FQNNGV. Trimming stripped 5 bases from V and 0 bases from J, with 5 bases between.